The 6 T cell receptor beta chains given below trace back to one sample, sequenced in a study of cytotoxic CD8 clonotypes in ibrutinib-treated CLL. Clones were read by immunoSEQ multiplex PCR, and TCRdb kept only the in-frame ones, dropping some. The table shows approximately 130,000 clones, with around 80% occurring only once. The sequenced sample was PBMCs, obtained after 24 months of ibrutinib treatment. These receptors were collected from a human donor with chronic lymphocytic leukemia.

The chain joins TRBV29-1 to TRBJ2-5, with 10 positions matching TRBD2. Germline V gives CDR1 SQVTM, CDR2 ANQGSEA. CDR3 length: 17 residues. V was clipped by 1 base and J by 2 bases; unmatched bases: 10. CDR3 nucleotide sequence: TGCAGCGTTGAAGGCCGGGTGGAGCGGGGGGGACAAGAGACCCAGTACTTC. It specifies CSVEGRVERGGQETQYF.

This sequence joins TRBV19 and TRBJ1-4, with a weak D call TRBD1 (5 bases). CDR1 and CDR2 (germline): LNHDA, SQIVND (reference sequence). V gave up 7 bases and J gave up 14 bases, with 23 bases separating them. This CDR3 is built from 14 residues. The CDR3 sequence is CASTPTRTRVLLFF. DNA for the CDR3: TGTGCCAGTACCCCAACCCGGACCAGGGTGTTGCTGTTTTTT.

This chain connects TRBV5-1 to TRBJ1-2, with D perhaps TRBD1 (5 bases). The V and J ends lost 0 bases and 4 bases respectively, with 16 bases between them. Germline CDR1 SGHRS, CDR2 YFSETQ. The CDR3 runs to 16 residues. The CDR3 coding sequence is TGCGCCAGCAGCTTGGAAGGGGTCACTGCAACCTATGGCTACACCTTC. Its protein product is CASSLEGVTATYGYTF.

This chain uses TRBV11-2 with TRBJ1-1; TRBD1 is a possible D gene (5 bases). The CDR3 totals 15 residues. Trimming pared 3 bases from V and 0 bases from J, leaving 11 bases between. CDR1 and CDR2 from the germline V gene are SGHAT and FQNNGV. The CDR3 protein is CASSFGGGMNTEAFF. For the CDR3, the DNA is TGTGCCAGCAGCTTCGGTGGGGGAATGAACACTGAAGCTTTCTTT.

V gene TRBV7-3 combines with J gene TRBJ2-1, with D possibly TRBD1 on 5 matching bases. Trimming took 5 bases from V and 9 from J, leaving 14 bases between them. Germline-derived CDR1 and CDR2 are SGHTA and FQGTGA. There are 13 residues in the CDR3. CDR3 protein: CASSPQGIGEQFF. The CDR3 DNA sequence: TGTGCCAGCAGCCCCCAGGGAATAGGTGAGCAGTTCTTC.

CDR3 sequence: CASSQDRGGTYNEQFF. CDR3 nucleotides: TGCGCCAGCAGCCAAGATCGGGGGGGGACCTACAATGAGCAGTTCTTC. The chain employs TRBV4-3 and TRBJ2-1; 8 bases align to TRBD2. This CDR3 has 16 amino acids. Trimming at V came to 0 bases and at J to 2 bases, leaving 3 bases not matched to a gene. The germline gives CDR1 LGHNA, CDR2 YSLEER.